This T cell receptor beta chain is from a study of molecular identifiers for immune sequencing clone quantification (dated 2018 in TCRdb). The study in broad terms: For a replicate experiment, the RNA from either about 20,000 or 100,000 naive CD8 T cells was divided into five aliquots, and four of those aliquots went on to sequencing. The study was a methods study using CD8 T cells to benchmark molecular-identifier clustering-based TCR repertoire sequencing (MIDCIRS) and TCR RNA copy counting. Here is what the overall study found, with its caveats: Naive libraries contained spiked-in Jurkat TCR RNA (approximately nine copies' worth), which is not part of the donor repertoire. In CMV-specific effector cells, clones with more than 20 RNA copies contained over 97% of molecules, whereas in naive cells such clones contained under 1% of molecules. Modeling indicated roughly 3.3 TCR RNA copies recovered per cell, compared with 7.5 to 10 by digital PCR, which implies a capture efficiency of 25% to 35%. Highly expanded clone sizes could be underestimated if identical TCR molecules share a barcode. Spiked-in Jurkat TCR RNA equal to a single cell's worth was reported to be detectable even within 1,200,000 naive CD8 T cells. When barcode sub-clustering was omitted, TCR diversity was inflated by chimeric consensus sequences, with chimeras reaching as high as 47%.

Points on this clonotype: Its antigen specificity is not known. Per-base qualities were not stored, and no clone one base away is much larger.

The receptor library was made with PCR. Instrument used: Illumina HiSeq 4000. Bulk TCR libraries were generated as previously described, with the TCR primers listed in Table S5 used. The Qiagen AllPrep DNA/RNA kit was used to purify total RNA. Reads from multiple sequencing runs of the same library were pooled before analysis. The authors' pipeline ran thus. Reads were retained only if their TCR constant sequence matched exactly, and those retained reads were trimmed to 150 nt and grouped according to their 12-nt molecular barcodes. Within each barcode group, reads were sub-clustered at a 15% Levenshtein threshold, and quality-weighted consensus sequences were built per RNA molecule. Non-functional sequences were filtered out, along with any lower-count sequence sitting one edit away from another sequence. Based on a fit of two negative binomial distributions, barcode sub-clusters having less than 20% of the maximum read count were discarded. The public reads were reprocessed in TCRdb via fastp at Q25 and MiXCR, keeping in-frame beta chains. Rows are unified per CDR3 protein, each entry keeping the most common DNA and genes. The V and J calls and clone size are TCRdb's, not the authors'. The sample table shows approximately 500,000 distinct CDR3 sequences, and 20% to 25% are seen once. Clones ranked in the top ten supply roughly 0.81% of the sample.

The CDR3 holds 16 amino acids from the cysteine to the phenylalanine. Kept here is only the CDR3 DNA, which spans 48 bases and is read in frame from base 1. V and J are truncated by 2 bases and 0 bases respectively, leaving an intervening sequence of 11 bases. According to the germline V gene (reference sequence), CDR1 reads SEHNR and CDR2 reads FQNEAQ. Libraries of naive CD8 T cells were built from around 20,000 to 1,000,000 sorted cells, with 10%, 30% or 50% of the purified RNA used. Naive CD8 T cells, defined as CD8+CD4-CCR7+CD45RA+, were FACS-sorted into RLT Plus buffer on a BD FACSAria II. Detection sensitivity was tested by spiking Jurkat RNA equal to ten TCR copies' worth into samples containing about 19,000-1,000,000 naive CD8 T cells. CD8 T cells were enriched with RosetteSep CD8+ T Cell Enrichment Cocktail and Ficoll-Paque, followed by ACK red cell lysis.

Recombination connected TRBV7-9 to TRBJ1-3; no D gene can be assigned with confidence. This clonotype was obtained from a human donor in good health. Some libraries in this study had Jurkat cell RNA spiked in. The sequencing input was naive CD8+ T cells from blood, with Jurkat cell RNA spiked in. The sample's cell subset or site label, in plain terms: FACS-sorted CD8+CD4-CCR7+CD45RA+ naive T cells. CDR3 loop: CASSLKVSFSGNTIYF. The sequenced DNA is TGTGCCAGCAGCTTAAAGGTTTCCTTCTCTGGAAACACCATATATTTT.